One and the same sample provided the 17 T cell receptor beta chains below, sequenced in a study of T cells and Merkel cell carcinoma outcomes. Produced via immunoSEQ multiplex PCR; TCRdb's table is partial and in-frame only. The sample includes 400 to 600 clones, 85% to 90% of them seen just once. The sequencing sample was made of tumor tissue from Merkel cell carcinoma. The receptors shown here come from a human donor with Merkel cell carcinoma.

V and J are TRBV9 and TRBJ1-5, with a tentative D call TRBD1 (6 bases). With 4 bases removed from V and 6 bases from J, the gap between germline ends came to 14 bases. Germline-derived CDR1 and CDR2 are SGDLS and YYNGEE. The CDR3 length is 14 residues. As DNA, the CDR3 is TGTGCCAGCAGCCCCCGGGGGGGCGGTCAGCCCCAGCATTTT. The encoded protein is CASSPRGGGQPQHF.

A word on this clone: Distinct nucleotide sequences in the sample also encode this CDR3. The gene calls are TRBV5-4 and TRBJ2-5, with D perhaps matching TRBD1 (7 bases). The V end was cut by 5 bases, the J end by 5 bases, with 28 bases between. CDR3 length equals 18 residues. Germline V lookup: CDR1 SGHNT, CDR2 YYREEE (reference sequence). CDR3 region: CASSSGGLYGEDRETQYF. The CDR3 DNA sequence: TGTGCCAGCAGTTCGGGCGGGCTATACGGGGAGGACAGGGAGACCCAGTACTTC.

CDR3 sequence (DNA): TGCGCCAGCAGCCAAGATACCTACGAGCAGTACTTC. Protein sequence: CASSQDTYEQYF. V and J are TRBV4-1 and TRBJ2-7; D gene uncertain. The CDR3 is 12 amino acids. Trimming shortened V by 0 bases and J by 2 bases, and 2 bases separated the two germline ends. Germline V CDR1 and CDR2: MGHRA, YSYEKL.

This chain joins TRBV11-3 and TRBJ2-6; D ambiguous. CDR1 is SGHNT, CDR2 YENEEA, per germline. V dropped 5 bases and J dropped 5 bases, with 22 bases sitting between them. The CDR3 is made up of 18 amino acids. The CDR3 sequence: CASSDLTSRQSRANVLTF. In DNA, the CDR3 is TGTGCCAGCAGCGACCTCACATCTCGACAAAGTCGGGCCAACGTCCTGACTTTC.

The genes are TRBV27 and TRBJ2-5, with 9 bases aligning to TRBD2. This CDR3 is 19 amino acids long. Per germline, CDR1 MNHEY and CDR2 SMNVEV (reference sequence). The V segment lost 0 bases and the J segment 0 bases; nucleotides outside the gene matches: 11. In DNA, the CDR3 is TGTGCCAGCAGTTTATCGGCGTCCCGAGTAGCGGGGGACCAAGAGACCCAGTACTTC. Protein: CASSLSASRVAGDQETQYF.

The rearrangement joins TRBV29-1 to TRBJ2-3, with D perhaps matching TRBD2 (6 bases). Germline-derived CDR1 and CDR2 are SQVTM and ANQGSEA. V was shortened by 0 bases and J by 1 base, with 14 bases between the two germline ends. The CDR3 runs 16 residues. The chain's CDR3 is CSVEDLGAGRTDTQYF. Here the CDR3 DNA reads TGCAGCGTTGAAGACTTAGGCGCGGGACGCACAGATACGCAGTATTTT.

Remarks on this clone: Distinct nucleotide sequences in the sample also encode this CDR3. The chain's CDR3 is CAWSWGGTSGYGYTF. CDR3 DNA sequence: TGTGCCTGGAGCTGGGGGGGGACTTCTGGCTATGGCTACACCTTC. The chain joins TRBV30 to TRBJ1-2; D may be TRBD1 (5 bases). V was pared by 3 bases and J by 4 bases, with 18 bases between. The CDR3 is 15 residues long. Germline V gene lookup returns CDR1 GTSNPN and CDR2 SVGIG (reference sequence).

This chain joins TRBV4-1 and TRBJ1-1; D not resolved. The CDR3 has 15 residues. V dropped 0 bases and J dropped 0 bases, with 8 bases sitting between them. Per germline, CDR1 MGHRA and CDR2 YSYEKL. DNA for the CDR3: TGCGCCAGCAGCCAAGAAATAAACATGAACACTGAAGCTTTCTTT. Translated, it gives CASSQEINMNTEAFF.

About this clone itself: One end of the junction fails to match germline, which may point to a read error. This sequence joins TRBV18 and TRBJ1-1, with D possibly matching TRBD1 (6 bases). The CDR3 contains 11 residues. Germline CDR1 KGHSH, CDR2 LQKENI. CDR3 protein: CASSLGQWAFF. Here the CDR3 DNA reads TGTGCCAGTTCACTAGGACAGTGGGCTTTCTTT.

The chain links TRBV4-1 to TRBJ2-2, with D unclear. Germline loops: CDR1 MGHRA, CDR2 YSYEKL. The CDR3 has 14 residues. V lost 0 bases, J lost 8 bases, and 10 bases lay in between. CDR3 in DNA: TGCGCCAGCAGCCAAGACAGTCGGACGGGGGAGCTGTTTTTT. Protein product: CASSQDSRTGELFF.

The CDR3 loop is CASSQTAGEPYNEQFF. The DNA of the CDR3 is TGCGCCAGCAGCCAGACAGCGGGAGAACCGTACAATGAGCAGTTCTTC. The rearrangement links TRBV4-1 to TRBJ2-1; TRBD2 aligns across 8 bases. The CDR3 is 16 amino acids. Trimming cost V 3 bases and J 4 bases; bases outside gene matches: 8. Germline V gene data show CDR1 as MGHRA and CDR2 as YSYEKL.

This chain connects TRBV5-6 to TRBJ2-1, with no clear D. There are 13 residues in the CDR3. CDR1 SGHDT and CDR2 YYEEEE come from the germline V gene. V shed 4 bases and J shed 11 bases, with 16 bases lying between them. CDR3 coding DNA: TGTGCCAGCAGCGTACGACCGCGACCCCAGCAGTTCTTC. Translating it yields CASSVRPRPQQFF.

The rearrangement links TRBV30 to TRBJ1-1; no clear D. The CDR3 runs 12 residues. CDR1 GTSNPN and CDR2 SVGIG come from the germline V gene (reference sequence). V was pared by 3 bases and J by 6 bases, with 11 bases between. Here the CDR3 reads CAWSLTPSEAFF. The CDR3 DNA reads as TGTGCCTGGAGCCTGACCCCATCTGAAGCTTTCTTT.

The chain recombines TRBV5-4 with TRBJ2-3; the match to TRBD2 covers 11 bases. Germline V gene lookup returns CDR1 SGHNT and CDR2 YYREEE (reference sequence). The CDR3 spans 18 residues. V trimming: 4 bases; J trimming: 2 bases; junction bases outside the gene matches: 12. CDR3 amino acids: CASSPTSGRGLVTDTQYF. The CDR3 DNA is TGTGCCAGCAGCCCTACTAGCGGGAGAGGTTTAGTCACAGATACGCAGTATTTT.

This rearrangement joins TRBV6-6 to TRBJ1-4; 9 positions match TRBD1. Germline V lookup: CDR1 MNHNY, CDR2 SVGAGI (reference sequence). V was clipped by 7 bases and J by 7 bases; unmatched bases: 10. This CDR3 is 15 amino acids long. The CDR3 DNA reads TGTGCCAGCATTCGCGCCCGGGACAGGGCTGAAAAACTGTTTTTT. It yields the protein CASIRARDRAEKLFF.

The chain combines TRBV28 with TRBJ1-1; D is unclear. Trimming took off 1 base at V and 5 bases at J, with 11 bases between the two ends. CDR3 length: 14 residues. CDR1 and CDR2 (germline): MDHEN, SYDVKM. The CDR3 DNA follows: TGTGCCAGCAGTTTATTGACTTTTAAAACTGAAGCTTTCTTT. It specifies CASSLLTFKTEAFF.

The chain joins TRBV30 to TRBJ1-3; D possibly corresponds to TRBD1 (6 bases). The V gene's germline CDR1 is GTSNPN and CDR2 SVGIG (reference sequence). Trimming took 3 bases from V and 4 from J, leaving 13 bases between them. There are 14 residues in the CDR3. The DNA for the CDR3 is TGTGCCTGGAGATACGGGACAACGGGAAACACCATATATTTT. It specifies CAWRYGTTGNTIYF.